This T cell receptor beta chain is drawn from a study of T cell clones after liver transplantation. Overall study: As an antigen-independent comparator, third-party-reactive TCRbeta sequences came from pre-transplant mixed lymphocyte reactions. Three of eight recipients were HCV-positive; others had non-autoimmune, non-viral indications. Blood was drawn pre-transplant, before withdrawal, and after full or failed withdrawal.

Germline lookup yields CDR1 SGHTA and CDR2 FQGNSA. The CDR3 is 13 amino acids. Trimming cost V 4 bases and J 4 bases, with 10 bases left between them. Here immunoSEQ multiplex PCR was the method, and the copy in TCRdb shows in-frame clones only, minus some. The table includes approximately 25,000 clones, roughly 69% detected once. The TCR originated in a human donor who received a liver transplant. The sequenced sample was CD4+ T cells from blood, obtained before liver transplant. This chain joins TRBV7-2 and TRBJ2-5, with D tentatively TRBD1 (6 bases). CDR3 loop: CASSSRGPETQYF. The CDR3 region has the DNA TGTGCCAGCAGCTCCAGGGGCCCAGAGACCCAGTACTTC. Full variable domain (missing parts from reference TRBV7-2 and TRBJ2-5): GAGVSQSPSNKVTEKGKDVELRCDPISGHTALYWYRQSLGQGLEFLIYFQGNSAPDKSGLPSDRFSAERTGGSVSTLTIQRTQQEDSAVYLCASSSRGPETQYFGPGTRLLVL.